This entry features one T cell receptor (beta chain) sequence. This record belongs to a study of blood T cell repertoires in COVID-19. In the study overall: COVID-19 samples collected from the United States, Italy and Spain covered acute and convalescent phases. Sources were T cells, B-cell-depleted T cells, or PBMCs; the material itself was cDNA or gDNA.

In the source study's methods: Reference gene primer amplification gave nucleated cell count estimates. Assay used: immunoSEQ multiplex PCR; TCRdb lists only in-frame clones, some missing. The D gene and trimming were derived from the DNA, and the V and J assignments and clone size from that table. The sample holds over 85,000 clones, 91% seen once. V shed 0 bases, J shed 3 bases, and the junction held 5 bases outside the gene matches. This CDR3 comprises 15 residues. Looked up from germline, CDR1 is SGHRS and CDR2 is YFSETQ. This receptor was taken from a young man with acute or convalescent COVID-19. The sequenced sample consisted of peripheral blood. The genes are TRBV5-1 and TRBJ2-5; 7 nucleotides align to TRBD2. The CDR3 DNA is TGCGCCAGCAGCTTGGGTGGCGGGGGAGAAGAGACCCAGTACTTC. Encoded protein: CASSLGGGGEETQYF.